This T cell receptor beta chain was captured in a study of blood T cell repertoires in COVID-19. The CDR3 sequence is 16 residues long. Germline CDR1 MNHNS, CDR2 SASEGT. Between the trimmed V and J ends, which lost 1 base and 3 bases, there was a span of 16 bases. Clones were sequenced by immunoSEQ multiplex PCR, and TCRdb holds only the in-frame ones, with some missing. The data show 350,000 or so clones, approximately 89% seen once. Sequencing was done on a sample of peripheral blood. This sequence originates from a young woman with COVID-19, enrolled during active disease. The chain uses TRBV6-1 and TRBJ2-7; D not resolved. The CDR3 sequence is CASSEGPRHQFYEQYF. In DNA, the CDR3 is TGTGCCAGCAGTGAAGGACCGAGACACCAATTCTACGAGCAGTACTTC.